Presented here are 10 T cell receptor beta chains from one specimen sequenced in a study of monozygotic twins with inflammatory bowel disease. TCRdb derives one entry per CDR3 protein from the 5' RACE reads, leaving out DNA. The sample shows roughly 200,000 distinct CDR3 sequences, and 1.5% to 2% sits with its ten largest clones. Sequenced: blood. These receptors were collected from a human donor with ulcerative colitis or Crohn's disease, or a healthy co-twin of an affected twin (not recorded which).

J is TRBJ2-7 and V is TRBV6-5. Germline loops: CDR1 MNHEY, CDR2 SVGAGI. This CDR3 region has 15 residues. CDR3 in amino acids: CASSYREQGTYEQYF.

The V call is TRBV10-1, the J call TRBJ1-6. From germline, CDR1 is WNHNN and CDR2 SYGVQD (reference sequence). The CDR3 loop spans 13 amino acids. The CDR3 reads CASSEDGVSPLHF.

The V gene is TRBV6-1, the J gene TRBJ2-2; there is no DNA to check the TCRdb D call of TRBD1. Germline-derived CDR1 and CDR2 are MNHNS and SASEGT. CDR3 length: 15 amino acids. The CDR3 is CANSSGDRKTGELFF.

The CDR3 protein is CSANPGTGSTGELFF. The chain joins TRBV20-1 to TRBJ2-2; TCRdb lists TRBD1, though no DNA is available to test this call. The CDR3 covers 15 residues. The V gene's germline CDR1 is DFQATT and CDR2 SNEGSKA (reference sequence).

The chain is built from TRBV20-1 and TRBJ1-2; with no DNA, the TCRdb D assignment of TRBD1 cannot be verified. Germline V gives CDR1 DFQATT, CDR2 SNEGSKA (reference sequence). CDR3 length equals 13 residues. This CDR3 reads CSAYRGHSYGYTF.

V usage is TRBV24-1 and J usage is TRBJ2-1; as DNA is missing, the TRBD2 call by TCRdb cannot be tested. Germline CDR1 is KGHDR and CDR2 is SFDVKD. This CDR3 contains 17 residues. This CDR3 reads CATSDSVTRSTYNEQFF.

This chain joins TRBV12-3 or TRBV12-4 and TRBJ2-2. CDR3 length: 15 residues. CDR3 amino acids: CASSLRHLNTGELFF.

The chain is built from TRBV5-1 and TRBJ2-1; TCRdb calls TRBD1, which cannot be checked without DNA. Germline CDR1 reads SGHRS; CDR2 reads YFSETQ. This CDR3 spans 15 amino acids. The CDR3 loop reads CASSLAPGAVNEQFF.

This rearrangement joins TRBV5-5 to TRBJ2-1; the D gene TCRdb calls, TRBD1, cannot be checked with no DNA. This CDR3 is built from 14 residues. From germline, CDR1 is SGHKS and CDR2 YYEKEE (reference sequence). The CDR3 loop reads CASSSGTPGDEQFF.

This sequence joins TRBV28 and TRBJ2-7; as DNA is missing, the TRBD1 call by TCRdb cannot be tested. The CDR3 has 14 residues. The germline V gene encodes CDR1 MDHEN and CDR2 SYDVKM. The CDR3 region is CASSSGQGSEEQYF.